These 10 T cell receptor beta chains came from one sample sequenced in a study of somatic mutations in cytotoxic T cells in rheumatoid arthritis. The assay was immunoSEQ multiplex PCR, and TCRdb's table has in-frame clones only and misses some. The sample carries tens of thousands of clones, about four fifths recorded once. Sequenced sample: CD8+ T cells sorted from blood. These receptor sequences come from an adult with rheumatoid arthritis.

The CDR3 sequence is CASSGTHFEQYF. CDR3 nucleotide sequence: TGTGCCAGCTCGGGGACACACTTCGAGCAGTACTTC. V gene TRBV27 combines with J gene TRBJ2-7; weak D call: TRBD1 (6 bases). The CDR3 consists of 12 residues. V gave up 8 bases and J gave up 6 bases, with 14 bases separating them. CDR1 and CDR2 from the germline V gene are MNHEY and SMNVEV (reference sequence).

The chain links TRBV6-1 to TRBJ1-5, with D tentatively TRBD1 (5 bases). V dropped 2 bases and J dropped 0 bases, with 14 bases sitting between them. The CDR3 has 17 residues. Germline V CDR1 and CDR2: MNHNS, SASEGT. The CDR3 DNA reads as TGTGCCAGCAGTGAAAGGGTGAGGGGATATAGCAATCAGCCCCAGCATTTT. Translated, it gives CASSERVRGYSNQPQHF.

The chain is built from TRBV6-1 and TRBJ1-4; weak D call: TRBD1 (6 bases). The germline V gene has CDR1 MNHNS and CDR2 SASEGT. The V end was cut by 6 bases, the J end by 8 bases, with 16 bases between. The CDR3 sequence is 14 residues long. The CDR3 region is CASRDPGGVEKLFF. The CDR3 bases are TGTGCCAGCAGAGACCCGGGGGGCGTGGAAAAACTGTTTTTT.

The chain couples TRBV30 to TRBJ2-7, with 9 bases fitting TRBD1. The germline gives CDR1 GTSNPN, CDR2 SVGIG (reference sequence). There are 14 residues in the CDR3. V shed 5 bases, J shed 5 bases, and the junction held 10 bases outside the gene matches. The CDR3: CAWDERGQGHEQYF. The CDR3 region has the DNA TGTGCCTGGGACGAGAGGGGACAGGGCCACGAGCAGTACTTC.

This clone has just one count. This chain connects TRBV7-8 to TRBJ1-5; D gene ambiguous. With 3 bases removed from V and 4 bases from J, the gap between germline ends came to 4 bases. The length of the CDR3 is 12 residues. Germline lookup yields CDR1 SGHVS and CDR2 FQNEAQ. The CDR3 coding sequence is TGTGCCAGCAGCTTGGGTAATCAGCCCCAGCATTTT. Translated, it gives CASSLGNQPQHF.

The chain recombines TRBV11-2 with TRBJ1-1; D is unresolved. From germline, CDR1 is SGHAT and CDR2 FQNNGV. The V end lost 5 bases, the J end lost 5 bases, and 15 bases lay between the germline ends. CDR3 length: 14 amino acids. In nucleotides, the CDR3 is TGTGCCAGCAGCATTGAAACCTGGAGAACTGAAGCTTTCTTT. Its protein is CASSIETWRTEAFF.

The rearrangement joins TRBV7-2 to TRBJ1-2; 7 bases line up with TRBD1. The CDR3 length is 13 residues. Germline CDR1 is SGHTA and CDR2 is FQGNSA. J gave up 3 bases and V 4 bases, and 2 bases lay outside the gene matches. CDR3 nucleotide sequence: TGTGCCAGCAGCTACGGGACAGACTATGGCTACACCTTC. It codes for CASSYGTDYGYTF. Using reference TRBV7-2 and TRBJ1-2 for the parts outside the CDR3, the full variable domain is GAGVSQSPSNKVTEKGKDVELRCDPISGHTALYWYRQSLGQGLEFLIYFQGNSAPDKSGLPSDRFSAERTGGSVSTLTIQRTQQEDSAVYLCASSYGTDYGYTFGSGTRLTVV.

This clone has just one count. The V and J genes are TRBV7-6 and TRBJ2-3; 16 bases fit TRBD2. The germline gives CDR1 SGHVS, CDR2 FNYEAQ. This CDR3 region has 19 residues. After removal of 5 bases from V and 2 bases from J, the junction contained 10 bases not matched to a gene. For the CDR3, the DNA is TGTGCCAGCAGCCCTACCTCGGGACTAGCGGGAGGGGTCACAGATACGCAGTATTTT. This encodes CASSPTSGLAGGVTDTQYF. Full variable domain (missing parts from reference TRBV7-6 and TRBJ2-3): GAGVSQSPRYKVTKRGQDVALRCDPISGHVSLYWYRQALGQGPEFLTYFNYEAQQDKSGLPNDRFSAERPEGSISTLTIQRTEQRDSAMYRCASSPTSGLAGGVTDTQYFGPGTRLTVL.

This chain connects TRBV21-1 to TRBJ1-2. TRBV21-1 is described as a pseudogene. The CDR3 is 15 residues long. The DNA of the CDR3 is TGTGCCAGCAGCAAAGGTTGGCGGTGGATAAGTGGCTACACCTTC. As protein: CASSKGWRWISGYTF.

This clone was counted only a few times. The V and J genes are TRBV14 and TRBJ1-1, with 7 nucleotides matching TRBD1. V shed 2 bases, J shed 2 bases, and the junction held 5 bases outside the gene matches. Germline loops: CDR1 SGHDN, CDR2 FVKESK. This CDR3 spans 15 amino acids. The DNA of the CDR3 is TGTGCCAGCAGCCAATATCAGGGGGGAAACACTGAAGCTTTCTTT. It encodes CASSQYQGGNTEAFF.